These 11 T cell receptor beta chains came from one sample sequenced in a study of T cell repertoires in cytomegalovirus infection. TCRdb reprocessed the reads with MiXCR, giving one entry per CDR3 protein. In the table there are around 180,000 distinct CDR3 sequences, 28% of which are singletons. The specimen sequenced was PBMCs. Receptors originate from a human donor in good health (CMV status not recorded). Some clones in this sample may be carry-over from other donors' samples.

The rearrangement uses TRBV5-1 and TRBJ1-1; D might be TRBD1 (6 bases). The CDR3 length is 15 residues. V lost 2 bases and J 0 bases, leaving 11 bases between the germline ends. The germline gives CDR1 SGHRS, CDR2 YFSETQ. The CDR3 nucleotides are TGCGCCAGCAGCTTCCAGACAGGCGTGAACACTGAAGCTTTCTTT. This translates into CASSFQTGVNTEAFF. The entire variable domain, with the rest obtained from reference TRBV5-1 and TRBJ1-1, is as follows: KAGVTQTPRYLIKTRGQQVTLSCSPISGHRSVSWYQQTPGQGLQFLFEYFSETQRNKGNFPGRFSGRQFSNSRSEMNVSTLELGDSALYLCASSFQTGVNTEAFFGQGTRLTVV.

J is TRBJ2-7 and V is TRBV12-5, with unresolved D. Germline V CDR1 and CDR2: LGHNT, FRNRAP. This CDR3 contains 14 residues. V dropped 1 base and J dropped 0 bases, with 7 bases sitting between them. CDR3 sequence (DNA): TGTGCTAGTGGTTTGGGGCCCGTCTCCTACGAGCAGTACTTC. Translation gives CASGLGPVSYEQYF.

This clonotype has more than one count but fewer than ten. The CDR3 spells CSVDEVSTEAFF. CDR3 nucleotide sequence: TGCAGCGTTGATGAGGTGAGCACTGAAGCTTTCTTT. The chain combines TRBV29-1 with TRBJ1-1; unclear D gene. This CDR3 has 12 amino acids. Trimming cost V 3 bases and J 4 bases, with 9 bases left between them. CDR1 is SQVTM, CDR2 ANQGSEA, per germline.

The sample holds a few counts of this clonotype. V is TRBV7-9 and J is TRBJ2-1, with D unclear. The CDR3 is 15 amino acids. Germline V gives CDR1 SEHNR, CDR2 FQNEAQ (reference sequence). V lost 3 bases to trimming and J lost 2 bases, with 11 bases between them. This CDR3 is CASSFRGGPYNEQFF. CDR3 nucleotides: TGTGCCAGCAGCTTCCGTGGCGGACCCTACAATGAGCAGTTCTTC.

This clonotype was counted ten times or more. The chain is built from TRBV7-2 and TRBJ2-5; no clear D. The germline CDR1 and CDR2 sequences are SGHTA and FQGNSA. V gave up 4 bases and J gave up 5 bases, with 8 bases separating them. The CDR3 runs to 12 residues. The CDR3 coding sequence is TGTGCCAGCAGCTCCAGAAGGGAGACCCAGTACTTC. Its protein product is CASSSRRETQYF.

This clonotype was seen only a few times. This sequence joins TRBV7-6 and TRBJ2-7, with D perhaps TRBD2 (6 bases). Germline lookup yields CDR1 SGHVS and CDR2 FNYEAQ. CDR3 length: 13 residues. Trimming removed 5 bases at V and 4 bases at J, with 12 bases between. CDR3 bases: TGTGCCAGCAGCCTATACGCGGGGTACGAGCAGTACTTC. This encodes CASSLYAGYEQYF.

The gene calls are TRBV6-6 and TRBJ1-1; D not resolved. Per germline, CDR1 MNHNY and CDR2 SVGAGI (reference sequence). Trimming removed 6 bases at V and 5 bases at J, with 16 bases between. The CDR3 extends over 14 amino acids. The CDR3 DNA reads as TGTGCCAGCAGCCGCGGTGGGAAGGAGACTGAAGCTTTCTTT. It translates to CASSRGGKETEAFF.

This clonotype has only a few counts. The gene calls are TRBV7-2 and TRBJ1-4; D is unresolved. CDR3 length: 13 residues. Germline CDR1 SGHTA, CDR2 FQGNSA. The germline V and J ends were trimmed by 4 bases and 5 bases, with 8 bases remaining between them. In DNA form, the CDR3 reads TGTGCCAGCAGCTCTCAACCGAATGAAAAACTGTTTTTT. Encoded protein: CASSSQPNEKLFF. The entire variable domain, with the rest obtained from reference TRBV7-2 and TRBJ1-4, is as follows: GAGVSQSPSNKVTEKGKDVELRCDPISGHTALYWYRQSLGQGLEFLIYFQGNSAPDKSGLPSDRFSAERTGGSVSTLTIQRTQQEDSAVYLCASSSQPNEKLFFGSGTQLSVL.

Here the CDR3 DNA reads TGTGCCAGCAGCTCCTACGGGGAGACCCAGTACTTC. Protein: CASSSYGETQYF. The V gene is TRBV7-9, the J gene TRBJ2-5; D is undetermined. With 4 bases removed from V and 5 bases from J, the gap between germline ends came to 8 bases. The CDR3 is 12 amino acids. Germline values: CDR1 SEHNR, CDR2 FQNEAQ (reference sequence).

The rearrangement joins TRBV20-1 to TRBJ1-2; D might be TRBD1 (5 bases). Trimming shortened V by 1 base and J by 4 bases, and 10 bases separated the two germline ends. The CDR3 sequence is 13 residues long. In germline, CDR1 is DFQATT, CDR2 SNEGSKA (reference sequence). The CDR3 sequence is CSARVGTGYGYTF. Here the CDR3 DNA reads TGCAGTGCTAGAGTGGGAACAGGCTATGGCTACACCTTC.

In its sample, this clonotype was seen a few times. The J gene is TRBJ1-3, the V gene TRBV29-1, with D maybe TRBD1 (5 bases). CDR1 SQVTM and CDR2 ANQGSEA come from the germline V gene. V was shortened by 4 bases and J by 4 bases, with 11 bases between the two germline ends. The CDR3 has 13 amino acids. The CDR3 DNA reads TGCAGCGTTGTGGGGGGTACGGGAAACACCATATATTTT. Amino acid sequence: CSVVGGTGNTIYF.